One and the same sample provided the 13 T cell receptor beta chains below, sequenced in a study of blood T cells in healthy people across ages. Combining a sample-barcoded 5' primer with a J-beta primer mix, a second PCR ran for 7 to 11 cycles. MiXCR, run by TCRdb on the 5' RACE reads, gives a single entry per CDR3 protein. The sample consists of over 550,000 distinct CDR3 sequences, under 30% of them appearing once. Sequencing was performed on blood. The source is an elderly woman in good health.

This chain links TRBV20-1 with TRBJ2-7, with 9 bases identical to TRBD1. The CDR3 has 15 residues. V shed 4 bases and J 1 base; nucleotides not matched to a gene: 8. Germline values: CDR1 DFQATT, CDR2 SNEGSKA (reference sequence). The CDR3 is CSAINRDRVSYEQYF. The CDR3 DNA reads TGCAGTGCTATAAACCGGGACAGGGTTTCCTACGAGCAGTACTTC.

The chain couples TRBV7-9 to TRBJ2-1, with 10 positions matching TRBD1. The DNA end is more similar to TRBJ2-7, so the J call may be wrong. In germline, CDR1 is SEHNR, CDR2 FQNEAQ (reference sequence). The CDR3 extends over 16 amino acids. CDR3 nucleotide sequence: TGTGCCAGCAGCACCTCGACAGGGGGCTCCTACAATGAGCAGTACTTC. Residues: CASSTSTGGSYNEQYF.

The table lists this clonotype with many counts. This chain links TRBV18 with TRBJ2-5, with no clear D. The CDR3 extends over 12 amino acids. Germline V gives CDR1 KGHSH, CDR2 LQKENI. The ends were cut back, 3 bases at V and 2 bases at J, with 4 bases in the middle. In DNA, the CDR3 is TGTGCCAGCTCACCGAGGCAAGAGACCCAGTACTTC. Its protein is CASSPRQETQYF.

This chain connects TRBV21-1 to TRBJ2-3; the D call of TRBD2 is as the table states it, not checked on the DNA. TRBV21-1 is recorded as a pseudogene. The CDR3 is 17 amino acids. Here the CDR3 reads CAGSKAVSGECTDTQYF. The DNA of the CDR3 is TGTGCCGGCAGCAAAGCGGTTAGCGGGGAGTGCACAGATACGCAGTATTTT.

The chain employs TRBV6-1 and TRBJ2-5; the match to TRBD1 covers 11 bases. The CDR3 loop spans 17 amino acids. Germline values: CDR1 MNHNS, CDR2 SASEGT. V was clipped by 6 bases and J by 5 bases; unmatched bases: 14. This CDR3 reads CASSLGQGVGGVETQYF. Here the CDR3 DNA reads TGTGCCAGCAGCCTGGGACAGGGGGTCGGGGGGGTGGAGACCCAGTACTTC.

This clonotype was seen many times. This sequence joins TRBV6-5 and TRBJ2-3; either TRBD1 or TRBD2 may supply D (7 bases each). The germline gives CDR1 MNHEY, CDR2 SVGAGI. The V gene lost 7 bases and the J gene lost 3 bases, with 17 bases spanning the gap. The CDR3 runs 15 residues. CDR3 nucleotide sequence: TGTGCCAGCAAATCGGGCAGGGGGGGGACAGATACGCAGTATTTT. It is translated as CASKSGRGGTDTQYF.

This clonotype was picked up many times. The DNA for the CDR3 is TGCGCCAGCAGGCAAGAAAGCACAGATACGCAGTATTTT. Translating it yields CASRQESTDTQYF. The V gene is TRBV5-1, the J gene TRBJ2-3, with unresolved D. CDR1 and CDR2 (germline): SGHRS, YFSETQ. V lost 5 bases to trimming and J lost 0 bases, with 7 bases between them. The CDR3 consists of 13 residues.

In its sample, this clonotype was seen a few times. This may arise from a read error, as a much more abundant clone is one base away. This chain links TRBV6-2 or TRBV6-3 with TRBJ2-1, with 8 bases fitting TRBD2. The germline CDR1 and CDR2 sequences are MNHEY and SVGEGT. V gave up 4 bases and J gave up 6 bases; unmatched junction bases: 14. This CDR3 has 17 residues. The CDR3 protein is CASSCPLGAGAFNEQFF. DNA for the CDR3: TGTGCCAGCAGTTGCCCCTTAGGAGCGGGGGCGTTCAATGAGCAGTTCTTC.

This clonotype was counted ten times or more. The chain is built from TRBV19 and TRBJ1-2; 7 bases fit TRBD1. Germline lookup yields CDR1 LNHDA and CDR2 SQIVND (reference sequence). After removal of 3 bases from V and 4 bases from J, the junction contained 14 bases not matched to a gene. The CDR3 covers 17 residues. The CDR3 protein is CASSILAPTGIGYGYTF. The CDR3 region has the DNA TGTGCCAGTAGTATCCTTGCCCCGACAGGGATCGGCTATGGCTACACCTTC.

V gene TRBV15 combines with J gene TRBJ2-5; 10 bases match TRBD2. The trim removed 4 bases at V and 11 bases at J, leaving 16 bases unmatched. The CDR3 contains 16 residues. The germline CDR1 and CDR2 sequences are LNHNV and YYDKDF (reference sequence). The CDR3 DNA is TGTGCCACCAGCATCTATAGCGGGGGGTATAACAATGAGCAGTACTTC. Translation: CATSIYSGGYNNEQYF. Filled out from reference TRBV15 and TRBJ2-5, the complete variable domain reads DAMVIQNPRYQVTQFGKPVTLSCSQTLNHNVMYWYQQKSSQAPKLLFHYYDKDFNNEADTPDNFQSRRPNTSFCFLDIRSPGLGDTAMYLCATSIYSGGYNNEQYFGPGTRLLVL.

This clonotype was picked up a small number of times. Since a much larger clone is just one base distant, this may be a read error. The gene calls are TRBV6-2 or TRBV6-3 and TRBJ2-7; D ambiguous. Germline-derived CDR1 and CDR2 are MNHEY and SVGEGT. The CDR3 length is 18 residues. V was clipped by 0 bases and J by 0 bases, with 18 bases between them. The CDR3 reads CASSYSLALLEGSYEQYF. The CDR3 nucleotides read TGTGCCAGCAGTTACTCTTTAGCCTTGTTGGAAGGCTCCTACGAGCAGTACTTC.

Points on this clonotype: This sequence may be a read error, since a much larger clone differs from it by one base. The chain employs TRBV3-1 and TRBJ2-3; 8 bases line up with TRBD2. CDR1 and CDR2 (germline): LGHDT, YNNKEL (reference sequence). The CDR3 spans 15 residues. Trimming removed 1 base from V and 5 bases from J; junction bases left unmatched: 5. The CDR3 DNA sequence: TGTGCCAGCAGCCAAGGAGCGGGGGAGGTAGATACGCAGTATTTT. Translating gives CASSQGAGEVDTQYF.

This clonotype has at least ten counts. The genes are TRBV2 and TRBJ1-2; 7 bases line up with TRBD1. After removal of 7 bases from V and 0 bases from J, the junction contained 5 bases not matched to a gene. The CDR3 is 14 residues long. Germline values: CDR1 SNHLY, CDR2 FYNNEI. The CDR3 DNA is TGTGCCAGCACCGGGGACAGAGCTAACTATGGCTACACCTTC. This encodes CASTGDRANYGYTF. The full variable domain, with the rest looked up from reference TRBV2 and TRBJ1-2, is EPEVTQTPSHQVTQMGQEVILRCVPISNHLYFYWYRQILGQKVEFLVSFYNNEISEKSEIFDDQFSVERPDGSNFTLKIRSTKLEDSAMYFCASTGDRANYGYTFGSGTRLTVV.